The clone carrying this T cell receptor (beta chain) was recorded many times. Trimming removed 4 bases at V and 5 bases at J, with 7 bases between. Germline V CDR1 and CDR2: SGHRS, YFSETQ. The CDR3 is 12 amino acids. TCRdb reprocessed the 5' RACE reads with MiXCR, giving one entry per CDR3 protein. The sample carries 50,000 to 65,000 distinct CDR3 sequences, about 28% recorded once. The clonotype was recovered from a female donor with breast cancer. Sequencing was done on a sample of tumor-infiltrating memory CD4+ T cells sorted from the breast tumor. Sample subset: memory CD4+ T cells, CD4+CD45RO+CD25-. V is TRBV5-1 and J is TRBJ2-1; D unclear. The chain's CDR3 is CASSQPHNEQFF. DNA of the CDR3: TGCGCCAGCAGCCAACCTCACAATGAGCAGTTCTTC. The entire variable domain, with the rest obtained from reference TRBV5-1 and TRBJ2-1, is as follows: KAGVTQTPRYLIKTRGQQVTLSCSPISGHRSVSWYQQTPGQGLQFLFEYFSETQRNKGNFPGRFSGRQFSNSRSEMNVSTLELGDSALYLCASSQPHNEQFFGPGTRLTVL.